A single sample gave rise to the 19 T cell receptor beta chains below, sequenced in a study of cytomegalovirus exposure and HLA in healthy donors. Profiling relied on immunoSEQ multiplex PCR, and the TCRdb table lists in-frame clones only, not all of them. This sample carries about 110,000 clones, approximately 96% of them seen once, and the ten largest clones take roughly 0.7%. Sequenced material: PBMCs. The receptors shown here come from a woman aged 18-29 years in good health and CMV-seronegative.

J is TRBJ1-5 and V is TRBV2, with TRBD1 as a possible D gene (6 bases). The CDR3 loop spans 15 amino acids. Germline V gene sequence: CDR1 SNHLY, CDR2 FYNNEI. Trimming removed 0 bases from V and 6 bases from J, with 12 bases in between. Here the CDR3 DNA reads TGTGCCAGCAGTGAAGCGCTTATAGGGGGTCAGCCCCAGCATTTT. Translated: CASSEALIGGQPQHF. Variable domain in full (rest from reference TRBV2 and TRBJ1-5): EPEVTQTPSHQVTQMGQEVILRCVPISNHLYFYWYRQILGQKVEFLVSFYNNEISEKSEIFDDQFSVERPDGSNFTLKIRSTKLEDSAMYFCASSEALIGGQPQHFGDGTRLSIL.

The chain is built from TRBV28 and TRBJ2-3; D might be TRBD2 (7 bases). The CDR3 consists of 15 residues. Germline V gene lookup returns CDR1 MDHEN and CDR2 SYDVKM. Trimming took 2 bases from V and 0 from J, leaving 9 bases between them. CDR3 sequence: CASSLGGASTDTQYF. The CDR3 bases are TGTGCCAGCAGTTTAGGGGGGGCTAGCACAGATACGCAGTATTTT.

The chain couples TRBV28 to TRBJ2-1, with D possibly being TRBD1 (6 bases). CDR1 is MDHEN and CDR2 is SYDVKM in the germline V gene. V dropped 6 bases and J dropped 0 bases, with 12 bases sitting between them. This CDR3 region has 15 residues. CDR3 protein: CASRHGRGSYNEQFF. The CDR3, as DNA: TGTGCCAGCAGGCATGGCAGGGGCTCCTACAATGAGCAGTTCTTC.

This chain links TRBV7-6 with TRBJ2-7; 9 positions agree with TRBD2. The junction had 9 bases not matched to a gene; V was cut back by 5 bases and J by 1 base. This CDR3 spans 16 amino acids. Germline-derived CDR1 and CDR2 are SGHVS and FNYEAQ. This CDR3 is CASSTRLAGESYEQYF. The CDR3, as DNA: TGTGCCAGCAGCACGCGATTAGCGGGGGAGTCCTACGAGCAGTACTTC.

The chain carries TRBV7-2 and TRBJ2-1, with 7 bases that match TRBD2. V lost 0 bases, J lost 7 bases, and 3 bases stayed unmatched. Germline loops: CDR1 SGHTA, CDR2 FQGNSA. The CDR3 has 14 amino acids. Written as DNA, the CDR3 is TGTGCCAGCAGCTTAGCGGGGGGGAGAAATGAGCAGTTCTTC. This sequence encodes CASSLAGGRNEQFF. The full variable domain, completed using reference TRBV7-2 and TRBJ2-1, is GAGVSQSPSNKVTEKGKDVELRCDPISGHTALYWYRQSLGQGLEFLIYFQGNSAPDKSGLPSDRFSAERTGGSVSTLTIQRTQQEDSAVYLCASSLAGGRNEQFFGPGTRLTVL.

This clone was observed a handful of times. CDR3 in amino acids: CATGGRGSTDTQYF. For the CDR3, the DNA is TGTGCCACCGGGGGGCGAGGGTCGACAGATACGCAGTATTTT. The rearrangement uses TRBV10-3 and TRBJ2-3, with D perhaps TRBD2 (7 bases). Germline assignment: CDR1 ENHRY and CDR2 SYGVKD. Trimming cost V 10 bases and J 3 bases, with 17 bases left between them. CDR3 length equals 14 residues.

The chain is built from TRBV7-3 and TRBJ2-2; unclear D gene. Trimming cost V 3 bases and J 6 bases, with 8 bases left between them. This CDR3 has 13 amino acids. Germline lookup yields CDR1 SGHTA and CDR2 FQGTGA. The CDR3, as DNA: TGTGCCAGCAGCTTCAGTCATCCCGGGGAGCTGTTTTTT. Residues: CASSFSHPGELFF.

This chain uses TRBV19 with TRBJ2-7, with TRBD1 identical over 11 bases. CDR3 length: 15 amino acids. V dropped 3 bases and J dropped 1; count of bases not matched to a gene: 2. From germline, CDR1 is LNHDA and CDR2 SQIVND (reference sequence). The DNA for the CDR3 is TGTGCCAGTAGTATGGGGACAGGGGGTTCCTACGAGCAGTACTTC. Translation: CASSMGTGGSYEQYF.

This CDR3 reads CATSKSGGGSYEQYF. CDR3 bases: TGTGCCACCAGCAAAAGCGGGGGGGGCTCCTACGAGCAGTACTTC. The chain is built from TRBV15 and TRBJ2-7; 10 bases align to TRBD2. Unmatched junction bases numbered 3, after V lost 4 bases and J lost 0 bases. Germline V lookup: CDR1 LNHNV, CDR2 YYDKDF (reference sequence). The CDR3 contains 15 residues.

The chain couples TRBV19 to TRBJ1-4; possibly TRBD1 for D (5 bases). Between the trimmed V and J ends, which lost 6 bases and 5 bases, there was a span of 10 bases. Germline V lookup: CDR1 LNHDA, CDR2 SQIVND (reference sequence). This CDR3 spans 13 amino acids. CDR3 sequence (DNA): TGTGCCAGTAGGACAGAAAGGAATGAAAAACTGTTTTTT. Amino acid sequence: CASRTERNEKLFF.

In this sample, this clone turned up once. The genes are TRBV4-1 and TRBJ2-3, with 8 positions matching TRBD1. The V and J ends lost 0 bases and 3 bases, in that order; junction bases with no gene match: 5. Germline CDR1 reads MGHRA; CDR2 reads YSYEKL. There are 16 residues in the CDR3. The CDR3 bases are TGCGCCAGCAGCCAAGAGACAGGGGTAGGGACAGATACGCAGTATTTT. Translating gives CASSQETGVGTDTQYF.

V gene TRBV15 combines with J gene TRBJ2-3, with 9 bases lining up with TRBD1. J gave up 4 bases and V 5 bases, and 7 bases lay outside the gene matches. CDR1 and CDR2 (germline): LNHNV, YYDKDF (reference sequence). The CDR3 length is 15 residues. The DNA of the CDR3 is TGTGCCACCAGCGGGGGACAGGGTGGTCCAGATACGCAGTATTTT. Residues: CATSGGQGGPDTQYF.

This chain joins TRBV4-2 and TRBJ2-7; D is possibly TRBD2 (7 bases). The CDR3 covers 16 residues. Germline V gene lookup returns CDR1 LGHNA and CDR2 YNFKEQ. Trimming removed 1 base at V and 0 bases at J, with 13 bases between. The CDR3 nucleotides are TGTGCCAGCAGCCAAGGGGGCGGGGGCAACTCCTACGAGCAGTACTTC. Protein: CASSQGGGGNSYEQYF.

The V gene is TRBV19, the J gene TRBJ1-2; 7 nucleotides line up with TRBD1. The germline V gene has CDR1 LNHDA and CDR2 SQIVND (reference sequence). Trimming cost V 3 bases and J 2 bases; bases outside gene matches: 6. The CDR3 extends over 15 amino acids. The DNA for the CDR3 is TGTGCCAGTAGTATCCTGACAGGGAGAAACTATGGCTACACCTTC. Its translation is CASSILTGRNYGYTF.

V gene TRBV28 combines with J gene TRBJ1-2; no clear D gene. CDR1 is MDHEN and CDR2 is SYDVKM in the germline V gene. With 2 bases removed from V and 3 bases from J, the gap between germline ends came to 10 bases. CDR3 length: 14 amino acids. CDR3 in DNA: TGTGCCAGCAGTTTACGTAAGGCGGACTATGGCTACACCTTC. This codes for CASSLRKADYGYTF.

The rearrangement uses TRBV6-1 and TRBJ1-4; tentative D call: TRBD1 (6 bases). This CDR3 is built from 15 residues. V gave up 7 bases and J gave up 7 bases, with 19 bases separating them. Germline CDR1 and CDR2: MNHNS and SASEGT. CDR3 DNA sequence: TGTGCCAGCATTTTAGTCCCCGGACAGTTTGAAAAACTGTTTTTT. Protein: CASILVPGQFEKLFF.

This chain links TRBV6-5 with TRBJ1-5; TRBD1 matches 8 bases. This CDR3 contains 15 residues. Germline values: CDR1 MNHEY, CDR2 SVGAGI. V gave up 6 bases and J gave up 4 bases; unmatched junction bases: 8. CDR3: CASSTWDRLNQPQHF. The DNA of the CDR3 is TGTGCCAGCAGCACCTGGGACAGGTTAAATCAGCCCCAGCATTTT.

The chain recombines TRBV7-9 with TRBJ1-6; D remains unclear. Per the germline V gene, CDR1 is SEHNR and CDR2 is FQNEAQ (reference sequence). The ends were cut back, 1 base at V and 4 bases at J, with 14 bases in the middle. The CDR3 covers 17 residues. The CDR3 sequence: CASSLGVTNHYNSPLHF. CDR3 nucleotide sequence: TGTGCCAGCAGCTTAGGGGTGACAAACCATTATAATTCACCCCTCCACTTT.

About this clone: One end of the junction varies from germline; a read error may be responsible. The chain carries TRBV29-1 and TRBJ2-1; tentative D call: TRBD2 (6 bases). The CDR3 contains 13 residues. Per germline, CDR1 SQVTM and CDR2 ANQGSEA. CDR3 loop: CSVTGLHHNEQFF. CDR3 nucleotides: TGCAGCGTGACGGGACTCCATCACAACGAGCAGTTCTTC.